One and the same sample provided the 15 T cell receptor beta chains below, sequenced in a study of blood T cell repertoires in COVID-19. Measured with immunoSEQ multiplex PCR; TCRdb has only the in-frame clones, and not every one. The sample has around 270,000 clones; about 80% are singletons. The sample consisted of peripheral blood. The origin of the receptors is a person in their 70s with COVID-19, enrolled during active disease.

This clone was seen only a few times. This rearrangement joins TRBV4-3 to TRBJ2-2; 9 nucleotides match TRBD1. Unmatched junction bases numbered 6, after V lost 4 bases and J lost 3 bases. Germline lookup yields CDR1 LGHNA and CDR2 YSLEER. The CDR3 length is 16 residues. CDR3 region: CASSPRRTGDTGELFF. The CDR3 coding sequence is TGCGCCAGCAGCCCTCGGCGGACAGGGGACACCGGGGAGCTGTTTTTT.

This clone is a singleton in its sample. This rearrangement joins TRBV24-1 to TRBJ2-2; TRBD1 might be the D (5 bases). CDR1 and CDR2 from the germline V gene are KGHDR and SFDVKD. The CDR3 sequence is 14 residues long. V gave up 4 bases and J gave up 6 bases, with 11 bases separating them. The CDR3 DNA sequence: TGTGCCACCAGTGACAGGGTAGGTTCCGGGGAGCTGTTTTTT. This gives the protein CATSDRVGSGELFF.

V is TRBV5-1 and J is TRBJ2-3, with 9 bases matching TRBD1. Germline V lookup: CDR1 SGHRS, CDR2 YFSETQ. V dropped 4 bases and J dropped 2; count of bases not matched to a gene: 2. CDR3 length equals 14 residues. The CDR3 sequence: CASSIQGATDTQYF. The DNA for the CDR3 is TGCGCCAGCAGCATACAGGGGGCCACAGATACGCAGTATTTT.

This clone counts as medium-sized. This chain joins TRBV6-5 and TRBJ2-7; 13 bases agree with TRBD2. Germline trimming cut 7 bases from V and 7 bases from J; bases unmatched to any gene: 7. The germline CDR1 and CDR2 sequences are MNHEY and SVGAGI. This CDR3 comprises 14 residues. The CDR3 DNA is TGTGCCAGCAAACTAGCGGGGGGGCAGAGAGAGCAGTACTTC. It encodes CASKLAGGQREQYF.

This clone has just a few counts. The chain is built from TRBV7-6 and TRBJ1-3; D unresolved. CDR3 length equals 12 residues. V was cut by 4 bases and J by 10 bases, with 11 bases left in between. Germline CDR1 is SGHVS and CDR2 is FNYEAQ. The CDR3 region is CASSSFTSTIYF. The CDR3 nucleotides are TGTGCCAGCAGCTCATTCACCAGTACCATATATTTT.

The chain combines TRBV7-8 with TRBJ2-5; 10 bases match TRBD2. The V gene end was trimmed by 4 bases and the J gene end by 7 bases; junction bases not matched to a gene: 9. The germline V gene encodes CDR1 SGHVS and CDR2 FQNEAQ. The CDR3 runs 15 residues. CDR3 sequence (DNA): TGTGCCAGCAGCTCCACTAGCGGGGCCGGGGTGACCCAGTACTTC. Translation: CASSSTSGAGVTQYF. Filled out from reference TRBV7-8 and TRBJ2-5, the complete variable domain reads GAGVSQSPRYKVAKRGQDVALRCDPISGHVSLFWYQQALGQGPEFLTYFQNEAQLDKSGLPSDRFFAERPEGSVSTLKIQRTQQEDSAVYLCASSSTSGAGVTQYFGPGTRLLVL.

The CDR3: CASRTSPTDTQYF. CDR3 coding DNA: TGTGCCAGCCGGACTAGTCCCACAGATACGCAGTATTTT. The rearrangement joins TRBV5-4 to TRBJ2-3, with TRBD2 identical over 7 bases. V lost 7 bases and J lost 2; bases outside the gene matches: 4. Germline-derived CDR1 and CDR2 are SGHNT and YYREEE (reference sequence). The CDR3 sequence is 13 residues long.

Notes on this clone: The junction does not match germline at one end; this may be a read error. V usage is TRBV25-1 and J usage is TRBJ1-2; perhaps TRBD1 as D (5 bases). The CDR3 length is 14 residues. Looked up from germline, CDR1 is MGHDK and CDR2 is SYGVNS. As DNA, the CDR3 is TGTGCCAGCGGTGATACAGGAACTAACTATGGCTACACCTTC. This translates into CASGDTGTNYGYTF.

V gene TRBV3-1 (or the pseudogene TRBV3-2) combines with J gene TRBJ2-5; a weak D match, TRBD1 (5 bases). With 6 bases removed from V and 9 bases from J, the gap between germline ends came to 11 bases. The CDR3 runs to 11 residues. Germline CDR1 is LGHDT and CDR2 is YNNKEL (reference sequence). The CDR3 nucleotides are TGTGCCAGCAGTCCAGGGTTGGCCCAGTACTTC. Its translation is CASSPGLAQYF.

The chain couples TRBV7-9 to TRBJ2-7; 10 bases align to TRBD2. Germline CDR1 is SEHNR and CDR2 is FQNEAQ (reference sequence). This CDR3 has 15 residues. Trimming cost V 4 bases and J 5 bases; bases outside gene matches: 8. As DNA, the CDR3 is TGTGCCAGCAGCTACGTGACTAGCGGGCTCGACGAGCAGTACTTC. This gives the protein CASSYVTSGLDEQYF.

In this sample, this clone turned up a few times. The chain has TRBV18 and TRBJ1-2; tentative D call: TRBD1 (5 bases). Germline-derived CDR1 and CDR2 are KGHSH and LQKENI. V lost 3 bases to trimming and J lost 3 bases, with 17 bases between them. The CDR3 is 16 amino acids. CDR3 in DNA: TGTGCCAGCTCACCGGAGGGGCAGGGCTTATACTATGGCTACACCTTC. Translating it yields CASSPEGQGLYYGYTF.

The CDR3 nucleotides read TGTGCCAGCAGCTTGGTTGGGGGCAGCACGCAGTATTTT. Its protein product is CASSLVGGSTQYF. The chain couples TRBV5-4 to TRBJ2-3; a weak D match, TRBD1 (6 bases). V dropped 0 bases and J dropped 9 bases, with 11 bases sitting between them. This CDR3 has 13 residues. Germline V CDR1 and CDR2: SGHNT, YYREEE (reference sequence).

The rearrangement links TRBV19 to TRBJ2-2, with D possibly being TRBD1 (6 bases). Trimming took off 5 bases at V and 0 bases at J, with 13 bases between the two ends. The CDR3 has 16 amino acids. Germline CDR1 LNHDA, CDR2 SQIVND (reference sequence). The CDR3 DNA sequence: TGTGCCAGTAGTGGGGACACGTTCGCGAACACCGGGGAGCTGTTTTTT. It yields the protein CASSGDTFANTGELFF.

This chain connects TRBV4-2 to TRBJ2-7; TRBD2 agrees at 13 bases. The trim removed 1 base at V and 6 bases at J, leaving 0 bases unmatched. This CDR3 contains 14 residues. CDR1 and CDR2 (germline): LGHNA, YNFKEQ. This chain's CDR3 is CASSQGLAGGEQYF. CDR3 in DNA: TGTGCCAGCAGCCAAGGACTAGCGGGAGGCGAGCAGTACTTC.

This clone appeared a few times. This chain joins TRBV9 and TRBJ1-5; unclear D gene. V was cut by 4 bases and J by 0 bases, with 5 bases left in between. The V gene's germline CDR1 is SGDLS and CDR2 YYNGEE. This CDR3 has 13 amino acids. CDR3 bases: TGTGCCAGCAGCCGGGGTAGCAATCAGCCCCAGCATTTT. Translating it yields CASSRGSNQPQHF.